This is a list of T cell receptor beta chains from one sample in a study of T cells in Graves' hyperthyroidism and ophthalmopathy. TCRdb analysed the multiplex PCR reads with MiXCR anew, one entry per CDR3 protein. The sample shows about 610,000 distinct CDR3 sequences, around 15% of them seen only once. The specimen was blood. The receptors come from a woman aged 35 to 49 with Graves' ophthalmopathy. CDR3s include the opening cysteine and the closing phenylalanine or tryptophan. Each record gives: clone size, J gene, V gene, CDR3 length, D gene, CDR3 DNA, CDR3 protein. The D gene is left open where the match is weak. Clone size, where shown, is once, few, many, or a class for clones that have expanded.

clone_size: many
j_call: TRBJ1-1
v_call: TRBV20-1
cdr3_length: 14
d_call: .
cdr3_nt: TGCAGTGCTAGAGATCTGACAGGAGGCACTGAAGCTTTCTTT
cdr3_aa: CSARDLTGGTEAFF

clone_size: .
j_call: TRBJ2-7
v_call: TRBV7-9
cdr3_length: 14
d_call: .
cdr3_nt: TGTGCCAGCAGCTACGGAGCATCCTCCTACGAGCAGTACTTC
cdr3_aa: CASSYGASSYEQYF

clone_size: few
j_call: TRBJ2-1
v_call: TRBV5-1
cdr3_length: 15
d_call: TRBD2
cdr3_nt: TGCGCCAGCAGCTTGGCTACTAGCGGGGGAGGTGAGCAGTTCTTC
cdr3_aa: CASSLATSGGGEQFF

clone_size: .
j_call: TRBJ2-3
v_call: TRBV5-1
cdr3_length: 16
d_call: .
cdr3_nt: TGCGCCAGCAGCTTGGTGCTGGGGCCCGGGACAGATACGCAGTATTTT
cdr3_aa: CASSLVLGPGTDTQYF

clone_size: few
j_call: TRBJ1-1
v_call: TRBV7-9
cdr3_length: 13
d_call: .
cdr3_nt: TGTGCCAGCAGCTTAATACAGGGACAATTAGCTTTCTTT
cdr3_aa: CASSLIQGQLAFF

clone_size: many
j_call: TRBJ2-1
v_call: TRBV2
cdr3_length: 16
d_call: TRBD2
cdr3_nt: TGTGCCAGCAGTGGGGAGAGTAGCGGGATCGTCGATGAGCAGTTCTTC
cdr3_aa: CASSGESSGIVDEQFF

clone_size: many
j_call: TRBJ2-3
v_call: TRBV11-2
cdr3_length: 11
d_call: .
cdr3_nt: TGTGCCAGCAGCCCTCGGAATACGCAGTATTTT
cdr3_aa: CASSPRNTQYF

clone_size: many
j_call: TRBJ2-7
v_call: TRBV11-2
cdr3_length: 14
d_call: .
cdr3_nt: TGTGCCAGCAGCTTAGATTACGAAGCCTACGAGCAGTACTTC
cdr3_aa: CASSLDYEAYEQYF

clone_size: few
j_call: TRBJ2-1
v_call: TRBV28
cdr3_length: 14
d_call: .
cdr3_nt: TGTGCCAGCAGTTTTGGCGGACCCTACAATGAGCAGTTCTTC
cdr3_aa: CASSFGGPYNEQFF

clone_size: .
j_call: TRBJ2-5
v_call: TRBV4-1
cdr3_length: 14
d_call: .
cdr3_nt: TGCGCCAGCAGCCTCCCAGGGGCGGGGGAGACCCAGTACTTC
cdr3_aa: CASSLPGAGETQYF

clone_size: many
j_call: TRBJ2-1
v_call: TRBV7-9
cdr3_length: 15
d_call: TRBD2
cdr3_nt: TGTGCCAGCAGCTTAGCCCTAGCGGGAGGGCATGAGCAGTTCTTC
cdr3_aa: CASSLALAGGHEQFF

clone_size: many
j_call: TRBJ2-3
v_call: TRBV5-1
cdr3_length: 14
d_call: .
cdr3_nt: TGTGCCAGCAGTTTATCCTCTAGCACAGATACGCAGTATTTT
cdr3_aa: CASSLSSSTDTQYF

clone_size: many
j_call: TRBJ2-5
v_call: TRBV6-1
cdr3_length: 15
d_call: TRBD2
cdr3_nt: TGTGCCAGCAGCCTTGGGACTAGCGGGGGAGAGACCCAGTACTTC
cdr3_aa: CASSLGTSGGETQYF

clone_size: many
j_call: TRBJ1-2
v_call: TRBV3-1
cdr3_length: 18
d_call: .
cdr3_nt: TGTGCCAGCAGCCAAGGAGTACAGGGAACTGCCTTGAACTATGGCTACACCTTC
cdr3_aa: CASSQGVQGTALNYGYTF

clone_size: .
j_call: TRBJ1-1
v_call: TRBV6-1
cdr3_length: 15
d_call: TRBD1
cdr3_nt: TGTGCCAGCAGTGAACCCGACAGGGTGAACACTGAAGCTTTCTTT
cdr3_aa: CASSEPDRVNTEAFF